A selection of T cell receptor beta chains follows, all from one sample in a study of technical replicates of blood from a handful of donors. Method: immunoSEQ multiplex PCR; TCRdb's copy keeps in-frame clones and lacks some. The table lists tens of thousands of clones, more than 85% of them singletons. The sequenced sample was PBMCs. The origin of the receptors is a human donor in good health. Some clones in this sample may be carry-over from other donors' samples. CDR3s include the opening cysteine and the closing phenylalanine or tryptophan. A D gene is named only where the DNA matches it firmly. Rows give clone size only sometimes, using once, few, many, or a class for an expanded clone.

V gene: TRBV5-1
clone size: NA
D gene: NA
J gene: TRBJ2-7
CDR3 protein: CASSLAGSGSGEQYF
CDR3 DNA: TGCGCCAGCAGCTTGGCCGGGTCTGGATCTGGGGAGCAGTACTTC

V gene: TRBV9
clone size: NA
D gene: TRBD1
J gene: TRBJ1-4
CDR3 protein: CASSVDRDGGEKLFF
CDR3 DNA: TGTGCCAGCAGCGTCGACAGGGATGGGGGTGAAAAACTGTTTTTT

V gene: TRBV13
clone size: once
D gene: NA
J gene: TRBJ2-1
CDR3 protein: CASSLPGESFYNEQFF
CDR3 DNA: TGTGCCAGCAGCTTGCCCGGTGAATCCTTCTACAATGAGCAGTTCTTC

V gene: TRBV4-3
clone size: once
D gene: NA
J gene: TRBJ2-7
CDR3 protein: CASSPRGSSYEQYF
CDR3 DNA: TGCGCCAGCAGCCCAAGGGGGAGCTCCTACGAGCAGTACTTC

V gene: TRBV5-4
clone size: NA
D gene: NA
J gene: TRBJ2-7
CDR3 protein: CASSPGGILSSGEQYF
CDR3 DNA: TGTGCCAGCAGCCCTGGGGGGATACTCTCCTCGGGCGAGCAGTACTTC

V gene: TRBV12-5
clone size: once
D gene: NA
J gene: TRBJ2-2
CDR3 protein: CASAIAGELFF
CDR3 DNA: TGTGCTAGTGCCATTGCCGGGGAGCTGTTTTTT

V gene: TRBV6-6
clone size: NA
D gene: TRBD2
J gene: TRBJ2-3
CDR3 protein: CASSSGGPGDTQYF
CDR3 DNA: TGTGCCAGCAGTTCGGGGGGGCCAGGAGATACGCAGTATTTT

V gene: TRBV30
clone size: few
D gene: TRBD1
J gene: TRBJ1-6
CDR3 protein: CAWGHRDRGRPLHF
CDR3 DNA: TGTGCCTGGGGCCACCGGGACAGGGGAAGGCCCCTCCACTTT

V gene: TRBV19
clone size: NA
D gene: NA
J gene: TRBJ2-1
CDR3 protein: CASSTSDSPYNEQFF
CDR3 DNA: TGTGCCAGTAGTACTAGTGATTCCCCCTACAATGAGCAGTTCTTC

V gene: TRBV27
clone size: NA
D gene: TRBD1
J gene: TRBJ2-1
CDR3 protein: CASSLRDRGLVEQFF
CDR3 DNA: TGTGCCAGCAGTTTACGGGACAGGGGGCTTGTTGAGCAGTTCTTC

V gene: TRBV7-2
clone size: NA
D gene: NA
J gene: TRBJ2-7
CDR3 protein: CASSRHLGGSNEQYF
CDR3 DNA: TGTGCCAGCAGCCGACATCTCGGCGGGTCCAACGAGCAGTACTTC

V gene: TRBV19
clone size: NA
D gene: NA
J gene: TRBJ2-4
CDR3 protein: CASSIWTDKNIQYF
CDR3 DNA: TGTGCCAGTAGTATATGGACAGACAAAAACATTCAGTACTTC

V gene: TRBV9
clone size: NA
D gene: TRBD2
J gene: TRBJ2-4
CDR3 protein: CASSVAGLIDRAKNIQYF
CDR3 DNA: TGTGCCAGCAGCGTAGCGGGACTAATTGATCGGGCCAAAAACATTCAGTACTTC

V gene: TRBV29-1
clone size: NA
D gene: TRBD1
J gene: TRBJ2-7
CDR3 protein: CSVALLGRTGEQYF
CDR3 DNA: TGCAGCGTAGCCCTTTTAGGCCGGACAGGCGAGCAGTACTTC

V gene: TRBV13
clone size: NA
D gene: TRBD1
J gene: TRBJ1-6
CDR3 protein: CASSSRTGGLTSPLHF
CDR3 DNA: TGTGCCAGCAGCTCACGGACAGGGGGGTTAACGTCACCCCTCCACTTT

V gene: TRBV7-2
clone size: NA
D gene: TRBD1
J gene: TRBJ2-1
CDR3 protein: CASSGWTGTYNEQFF
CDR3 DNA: TGTGCCAGCAGCGGGTGGACAGGGACGTACAATGAGCAGTTCTTC

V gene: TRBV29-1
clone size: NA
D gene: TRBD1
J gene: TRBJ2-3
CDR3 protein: CSVSRGTDTQYF
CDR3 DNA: TGCAGCGTTTCCAGGGGGACAGATACGCAGTATTTT

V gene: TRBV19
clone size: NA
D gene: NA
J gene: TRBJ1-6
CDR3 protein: CASSRRQSSSYNSPLHF
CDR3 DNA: TGTGCCAGTAGTAGGCGACAGTCGAGCTCCTATAATTCACCCCTCCACTTT

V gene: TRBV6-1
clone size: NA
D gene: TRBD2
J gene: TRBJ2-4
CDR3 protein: CASSDVSGSAKNIQYF
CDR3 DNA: TGTGCCAGCAGTGACGTTAGCGGGAGTGCCAAAAACATTCAGTACTTC

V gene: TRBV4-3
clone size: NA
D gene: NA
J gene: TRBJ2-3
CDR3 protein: CASSQQDTLRLDTQYF
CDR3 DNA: TGCGCCAGCAGCCAGCAGGACACTCTACGGTTGGATACGCAGTATTTT

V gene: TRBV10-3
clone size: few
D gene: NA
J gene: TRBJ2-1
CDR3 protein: CAIRYRDWDNEQFF
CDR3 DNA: TGTGCCATCAGATACCGGGACTGGGACAATGAGCAGTTCTTC

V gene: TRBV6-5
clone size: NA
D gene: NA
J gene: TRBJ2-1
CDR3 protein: CASSYSSSIEQFF
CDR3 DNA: TGTGCCAGCAGTTACTCGAGTAGTATTGAGCAGTTCTTC

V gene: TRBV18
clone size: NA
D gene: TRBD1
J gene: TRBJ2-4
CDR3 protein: CASSPRGTGGDIQYF
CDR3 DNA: TGTGCCAGCTCACCCCGCGGGACAGGGGGGGACATTCAGTACTTC

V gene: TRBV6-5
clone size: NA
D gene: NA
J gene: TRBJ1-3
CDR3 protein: CASSLKGVQSGNTIYF
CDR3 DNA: TGTGCCAGCAGTTTAAAAGGGGTTCAATCCGGAAACACCATATATTTT

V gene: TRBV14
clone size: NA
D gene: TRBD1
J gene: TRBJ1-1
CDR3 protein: CASSADRGTEAFF
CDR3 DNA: TGTGCCAGCAGCGCAGACAGGGGGACTGAAGCTTTCTTT

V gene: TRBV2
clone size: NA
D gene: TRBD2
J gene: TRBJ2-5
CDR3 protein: CASSASGRAGETQYF
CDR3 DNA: TGTGCCAGCAGTGCTAGCGGGAGGGCAGGAGAGACCCAGTACTTC

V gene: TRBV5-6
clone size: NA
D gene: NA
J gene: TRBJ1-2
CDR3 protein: CASSLEALNYGYTF
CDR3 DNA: TGTGCCAGCAGCCTGGAAGCTCTTAACTATGGCTACACCTTC

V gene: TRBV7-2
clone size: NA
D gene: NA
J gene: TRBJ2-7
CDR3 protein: CASSFGGTYEQYF
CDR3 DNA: TGTGCCAGCAGCTTTGGAGGTACCTACGAGCAGTACTTC

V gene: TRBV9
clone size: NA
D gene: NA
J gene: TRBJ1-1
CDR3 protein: CASSPQLGGTEAFF
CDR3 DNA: TGTGCCAGCAGCCCACAACTGGGGGGAACTGAAGCTTTCTTT

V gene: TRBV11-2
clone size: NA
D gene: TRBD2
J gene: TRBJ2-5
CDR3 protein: CASRLSGSEGETQYF
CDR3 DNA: TGTGCCAGCCGGCTAAGCGGGAGTGAGGGAGAGACCCAGTACTTC

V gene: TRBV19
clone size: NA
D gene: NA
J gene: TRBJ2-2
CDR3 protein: CAGQDSANTGELFF
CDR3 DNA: TGTGCCGGCCAGGACAGCGCGAACACCGGGGAGCTGTTTTTT

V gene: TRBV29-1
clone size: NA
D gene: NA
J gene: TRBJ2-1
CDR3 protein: CSDRTGTYNEQFF
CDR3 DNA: TGCAGCGATCGGACTGGGACCTACAATGAGCAGTTCTTC

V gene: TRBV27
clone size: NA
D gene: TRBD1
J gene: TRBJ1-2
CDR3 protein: CASSSRDRALLDGYTF
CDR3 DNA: TGTGCCAGCAGTTCAAGGGACAGGGCCCTTCTGGATGGCTACACCTTC

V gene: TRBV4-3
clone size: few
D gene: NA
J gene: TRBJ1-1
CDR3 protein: CASSRGGLVTEAFF
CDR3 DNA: TGCGCCAGCAGCAGGGGAGGATTGGTCACTGAAGCTTTCTTT

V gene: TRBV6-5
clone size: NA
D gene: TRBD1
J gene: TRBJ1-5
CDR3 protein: CASSPGGASQPQHF
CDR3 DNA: TGTGCCAGCAGCCCAGGGGGCGCGAGTCAGCCCCAGCATTTT

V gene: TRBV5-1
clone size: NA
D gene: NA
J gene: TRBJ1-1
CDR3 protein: CASSSQTGHPNTEAFF
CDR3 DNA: TGCGCCAGCAGCAGTCAGACCGGACACCCGAACACTGAAGCTTTCTTT

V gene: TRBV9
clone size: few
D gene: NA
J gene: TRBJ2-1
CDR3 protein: CASSVDRSREQFF
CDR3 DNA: TGTGCCAGCAGCGTAGACCGGTCTCGCGAGCAGTTCTTC

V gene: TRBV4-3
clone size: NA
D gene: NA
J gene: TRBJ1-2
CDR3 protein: CASSQDFASRLYYGYTF
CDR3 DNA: TGCGCCAGCAGCCAAGATTTTGCTAGCAGGTTATACTATGGCTACACCTTC

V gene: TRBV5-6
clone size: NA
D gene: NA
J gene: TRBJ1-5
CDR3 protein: CASSLRGMSNQPQHF
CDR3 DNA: TGTGCCAGCAGCTTAAGGGGGATGAGCAATCAGCCCCAGCATTTT

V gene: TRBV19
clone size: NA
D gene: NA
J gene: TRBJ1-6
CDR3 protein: CASGPGGSSYNSPLHF
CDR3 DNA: TGTGCCAGTGGTCCGGGGGGAAGCTCCTATAATTCACCCCTCCACTTT